Given below is one T cell receptor beta chain in context. Germline-derived CDR1 and CDR2 are SGHAT and FQNNGV. The V end was cut by 6 bases, the J end by 4 bases, with 10 bases between. This CDR3 comprises 14 residues. This sample was included in a study of CD8+CD57+ T cells in acquired aplastic anemia. Individuals selected for sequencing had exhibited CD8+CD57+ cell expansion on flow cytometry. CDR3 and TCR beta VDJ profiling relied on a genomic DNA template. TCRdb used MiXCR to reprocess the reads, holding one entry per CDR3 protein. Seen here are fewer than 250,000 distinct CDR3 sequences, around half observed once, and the top ten hold over 7.5%.

The sample taken for sequencing was sorted CD4+, CD8+, or CD8+CD57+ T cells (not recorded which) from PBMCs. This receptor was taken from a human donor with aplastic anemia. The rearrangement joins TRBV11-2 to TRBJ2-6, with D tentatively TRBD2 (5 bases). CDR3 nucleotides: TGTGCCAGCAGTTCCGGCGGGGGGGCCAACGTCCTGACTTTC. This translates into CASSSGGGANVLTF. Looking up the rest from reference TRBV11-2 and TRBJ2-6 gives the full variable domain: EAGVAQSPRYKIIEKRQSVAFWCNPISGHATLYWYQQILGQGPKLLIQFQNNGVVDDSQLPKDRFSAERLKGVDSTLKIQPAKLEDSAVYLCASSSGGGANVLTFGAGSRLTVL.